Listed here is a single T cell receptor beta chain. cDNA came from around 0.54 to 1 ug RNA primed by random hexamers. Amplification of TCR beta CDR3 across 54 Vbeta and 13 Jbeta was performed with immunoSEQ multiplex PCR. TCRdb redid the calling of the immunoSEQ multiplex PCR reads with MiXCR, one entry per CDR3 protein. Among hundreds of thousands of distinct CDR3 sequences, approximately 95% were seen once, and the ten largest hold about 0.088%. This sample stems from a study of CD8 T cells in Susac syndrome. The CDR3 sequence is 17 residues long. Trimming removed 3 bases from V and 4 bases from J; junction bases left unmatched: 13. The germline V gene encodes CDR1 SGHVS and CDR2 FQNEAQ.

The receptor's source is a human donor with multiple sclerosis. Material: CD4+ T cells from PBMCs. The chain couples TRBV7-8 to TRBJ2-5; 8 nucleotides align to TRBD1. The DNA of the CDR3 is TGTGCCAGCAGCTTCAAGGACCAGGGGGCACGGGGAGAGACCCAGTACTTC. As protein: CASSFKDQGARGETQYF.